This note documents a single T cell receptor (beta chain) sequence. In the authors' methods: Reference gene primer amplification gave nucleated cell count estimates. Sequencing was performed with immunoSEQ multiplex PCR; in TCRdb, only in-frame clones are kept and a portion is missing. V, J and clone size were drawn from that table, and D and trimming were deduced from the DNA. Of 310,000 or so clones listed, about 85% are singletons. The V gene end was trimmed by 4 bases and the J gene end by 0 bases; junction bases not matched to a gene: 5. The CDR3 loop spans 17 amino acids. CDR1 is LNHDA, CDR2 SQIVND, per germline (reference sequence). These data belong to a study of blood T cell repertoires in COVID-19. On the study more broadly: COVID-19 samples collected from the United States, Italy and Spain covered acute and convalescent phases.

The clonotype originates from a woman in her 30s who had recovered from COVID-19. Sequenced input: PBMCs or T cells enriched from blood (not recorded which). The V gene is TRBV19, the J gene TRBJ1-4; the match to TRBD1 covers 10 bases. The CDR3 region is CASSRPGQGTTNEKLFF. In DNA, the CDR3 is TGTGCCAGTAGTAGACCGGGACAGGGGACAACTAATGAAAAACTGTTTTTT.